The 19 T cell receptor beta chains given below trace back to one sample, sequenced in a study of T cells in Graves' hyperthyroidism and ophthalmopathy. RNA transcripts gave rise to amplified TCR beta CDR3 regions. TCR CDR3 underwent first-round RT-PCR with the HTBI primer set. TCRdb used MiXCR to reprocess the multiplex PCR reads, holding one entry per CDR3 protein. In the table there are about 300,000 distinct CDR3 sequences, around a fifth of which are singletons. The specimen sequenced was blood. The receptors here all came from a middle-aged man with Graves' ophthalmopathy.

This clonotype has just one count. The gene calls are TRBV5-4 and TRBJ1-1, with TRBD1 identical over 9 bases. The ends lost 2 bases at V and 5 bases at J; junction bases unmatched: 7. CDR3 size: 15 residues. Germline V lookup: CDR1 SGHNT, CDR2 YYREEE (reference sequence). The CDR3 loop reads CASSFGGTGRTEAFF. The CDR3 DNA reads as TGTGCCAGCAGCTTTGGGGGGACAGGGAGAACTGAAGCTTTCTTT.

V and J are TRBV3-1 and TRBJ1-3; D is unresolved. CDR3 size: 19 residues. V was shortened by 1 base and J by 0 bases, with 19 bases between the two germline ends. Germline values: CDR1 LGHDT, CDR2 YNNKEL (reference sequence). For the CDR3, the DNA is TGTGCCAGCAGCCAAGTTGTGGGGAAAAGCATGAACTCTGGAAACACCATATATTTT. Protein product: CASSQVVGKSMNSGNTIYF. Drawing the rest from reference TRBV3-1 and TRBJ1-3, the complete variable domain is DTAVSQTPKYLVTQMGNDKSIKCEQNLGHDTMYWYKQDSKKFLKIMFSYNNKELIINETVPNRFSPKSPDKAHLNLHINSLELGDSAVYFCASSQVVGKSMNSGNTIYFGEGSWLTVV.

The chain employs TRBV7-3 and TRBJ2-1, with a tentative D call TRBD2 (6 bases). Judging by the DNA end, TRBJ2-7 fits better; the J call may be wrong. Germline V gene lookup returns CDR1 SGHTA and CDR2 FQGTGA. This CDR3 contains 15 residues. The CDR3, as DNA: TGTGCCAGCAGCCCCTCTAGCGACCCTCACAATGAGCAGTACTTC. This gives the protein CASSPSSDPHNEQYF.

This clonotype was observed at least ten times. The chain has TRBV13 and TRBJ2-4; TRBD1 agrees at 7 bases. The germline CDR1 and CDR2 sequences are PRHDT and FYEKMQ (reference sequence). This CDR3 is 15 amino acids long. J lost 4 bases, V lost 5 bases, and 8 bases had no gene match. DNA for the CDR3: TGTGCCAGCAGCCAACCGACGGGACAGAAAAACATTCAGTACTTC. It encodes CASSQPTGQKNIQYF.

The genes are TRBV19 and TRBJ2-1; 7 bases match TRBD1. The germline CDR1 and CDR2 sequences are LNHDA and SQIVND (reference sequence). The CDR3 runs 17 residues. J was trimmed by 0 bases and V by 5 bases; bases with no gene match: 10. The CDR3 DNA follows: TGTGCCAGTAGTGCCCGCTCACAGGGGATCTCCTACAATGAGCAGTTCTTC. Encoded protein: CASSARSQGISYNEQFF. The whole variable domain, filled in from reference TRBV19 and TRBJ2-1, reads DGGITQSPKYLFRKEGQNVTLSCEQNLNHDAMYWYRQDPGQGLRLIYYSQIVNDFQKGDIAEGYSVSREKKESFPLTVTSAQKNPTAFYLCASSARSQGISYNEQFFGPGTRLTVL.

The chain links TRBV29-1 to TRBJ2-3, with 9 bases that match TRBD2. Trimming took 3 bases from V and 6 from J; bases not matched to a gene: 4. The CDR3 extends over 13 amino acids. The V gene's germline CDR1 is SQVTM and CDR2 ANQGSEA. In DNA form, the CDR3 reads TGCAGCGTTGATGTAGCGGGAGTGGATACGCAGTATTTT. Amino acid sequence: CSVDVAGVDTQYF.

The rearrangement joins TRBV9 to TRBJ1-1; D gene uncertain. V was trimmed by 0 bases and J by 6 bases, leaving 9 bases between them. CDR1 and CDR2 from the germline V gene are SGDLS and YYNGEE. The CDR3 consists of 13 residues. The CDR3 DNA reads as TGTGCCAGCAGCGTAGGGGATTTCGCTGAAGCTTTCTTT. Amino acid sequence: CASSVGDFAEAFF.

This chain joins TRBV19 and TRBJ1-1; D is possibly TRBD1 (5 bases). The CDR3 consists of 13 residues. In germline, CDR1 is LNHDA, CDR2 SQIVND (reference sequence). The ends were cut back, 3 bases at V and 3 bases at J, with 8 bases in the middle. CDR3 in amino acids: CASSMQGDTEAFF. CDR3 nucleotides: TGTGCCAGTAGTATGCAAGGGGACACTGAAGCTTTCTTT.

Regarding this clonotype: A junction boundary mismatches the germline segment, possibly from a read error. This chain links TRBV28 with TRBJ2-6; D tentatively reads TRBD1 or TRBD2 (5 bases each). Germline V CDR1 and CDR2: MDHEN, SYDVKM. There are 18 residues in the CDR3. The CDR3 sequence is CASTPGTASFSGANILTF. For the CDR3, the DNA is TGTGCCAGCACCCCAGGGACCGCCTCTTTCTCTGGGGCCAACATCCTGACTTTC.

This chain connects TRBV28 to TRBJ2-7; D is possibly TRBD2 (6 bases). Per germline, CDR1 MDHEN and CDR2 SYDVKM. Trimming took 5 bases from V and 7 from J, leaving 24 bases between them. The CDR3 loop spans 16 amino acids. CDR3 region: CASSPRNRRGALEQYF. For the CDR3, the DNA is TGTGCCAGCAGTCCTAGAAATAGGCGGGGAGCCTTGGAGCAGTACTTC.

This chain connects TRBV10-1 to TRBJ2-2, with a tentative D call TRBD2 (5 bases). Germline V gives CDR1 WNHNN, CDR2 SYGVQD (reference sequence). The length of the CDR3 is 16 residues. V lost 2 bases and J 0 bases, leaving 10 bases between the germline ends. CDR3 sequence reads: CASSEAASPNTGELFF. The CDR3 DNA is TGCGCCAGCAGTGAGGCGGCTAGCCCGAACACCGGGGAGCTGTTTTTT.

The chain has TRBV20-1 and TRBJ2-6; D gene ambiguous. V dropped 5 bases and J dropped 2 bases, with 10 bases sitting between them. This CDR3 is 14 amino acids long. CDR1 DFQATT and CDR2 SNEGSKA come from the germline V gene (reference sequence). CDR3 sequence reads: CSAGGRAGANVLTF. The CDR3, as DNA: TGCAGTGCTGGCGGAAGGGCTGGGGCCAACGTCCTGACTTTC.

The genes are TRBV9 and TRBJ2-1, with D maybe TRBD2 (6 bases). Germline assignment: CDR1 SGDLS and CDR2 YYNGEE. The CDR3 runs 16 residues. Trimming removed 0 bases from V and 1 base from J, with 11 bases in between. CDR3 bases: TGTGCCAGCAGCGTAGGAGGTGGGAGGTCCTACAATGAGCAGTTCTTC. Translated: CASSVGGGRSYNEQFF.

At least ten counts were recorded for this clonotype. The rearrangement uses TRBV18 and TRBJ2-5; D not certain. This CDR3 comprises 13 residues. Trimming removed 9 bases at V and 2 bases at J, with 13 bases between. Germline-derived CDR1 and CDR2 are KGHSH and LQKENI. CDR3 in amino acids: CASYGERQETQYF. The CDR3 region has the DNA TGTGCCAGTTACGGAGAAAGGCAAGAGACCCAGTACTTC.

This CDR3 is CASSLALDRVDTGELFF. The CDR3 DNA sequence: TGTGCCAGCAGCTTGGCCTTGGACAGGGTAGACACCGGGGAGCTGTTTTTT. This chain joins TRBV5-6 and TRBJ2-2, with TRBD1 identical over 8 bases. V shed 0 bases, J shed 3 bases, and the junction held 7 bases outside the gene matches. The CDR3 is 17 residues long. CDR1 is SGHDT and CDR2 is YYEEEE in the germline V gene.

This clonotype was found a few times. V usage is TRBV20-1 and J usage is TRBJ1-5; D is unclear. The CDR3 has 14 residues. V lost 5 bases and J lost 1, with 12 bases in between. Germline loops: CDR1 DFQATT, CDR2 SNEGSKA (reference sequence). CDR3 nucleotides: TGCAGTGCTTTTGCCCTCGGGAGCAATCAGCCCCAGCATTTT. Amino acid sequence: CSAFALGSNQPQHF.

This clonotype was found many times. The genes are TRBV5-1 and TRBJ2-2; 9 positions agree with TRBD1. The CDR3 has 16 amino acids. Trimming took 4 bases from V and 4 from J; bases not matched to a gene: 8. Germline CDR1 and CDR2: SGHRS and YFSETQ. DNA of the CDR3: TGCGCCAGCAGCGGACCGGGACAGGGCCCCACCGGGGAGCTGTTTTTT. Protein: CASSGPGQGPTGELFF.

The chain couples TRBV13 to TRBJ1-6, with D perhaps TRBD1 (6 bases). V was cut by 3 bases and J by 11 bases, with 17 bases left in between. Germline values: CDR1 PRHDT, CDR2 FYEKMQ (reference sequence). CDR3 length: 15 residues. The CDR3 bases are TGTGCCAGCAGCTTCCGGGACACGGAAACTACACCCCTCCACTTT. Translated, it gives CASSFRDTETTPLHF.

The J gene is TRBJ1-1, the V gene TRBV6-4; D is unresolved. Per the germline V gene, CDR1 is MRHNA and CDR2 is SNTAGT. V lost 4 bases to trimming and J lost 4 bases, with 10 bases between them. This CDR3 is 13 amino acids long. The CDR3 reads CASSAGGSTEAFF. The CDR3 DNA reads as TGTGCCAGCAGTGCCGGTGGGAGCACTGAAGCTTTCTTT.